This TCR beta chain came from a study of blood T cells in healthy people across ages. Study-level findings and limits: Both higher diversity and more naive CD4+ cells marked long-lived donors when set against aged donors.

The table lists this clonotype with a few counts. Its cognate antigen is unknown. Ten milliliters of peripheral blood were drawn from each donor. RNA extraction gave at least 5.5 micrograms of total RNA per sample. A second about 6 to 12 cycle PCR used barcoded and J-beta primers. Per-sample output comprised a minimum of 2.5 million paired-end reads containing CDR3. TCRdb reanalysed the 5' RACE reads using MiXCR and keeps one entry per CDR3 protein. The table includes over 500,000 distinct CDR3 sequences, about 26% detected once. This same sample was also taken into another study, of T cells of mothers and their children.

Sequencing was done on a sample of blood. The receptor was isolated from a boy younger than 10 in good health.

CDR3 sequence reads: CASSRRDRSPHASYNEQFF. Here the CDR3 DNA reads TGTGCCAGCAGCCGACGGGACAGGTCCCCTCACGCATCCTACAATGAGCAGTTCTTC. This chain uses TRBV7-2 with TRBJ2-1; 8 positions agree with TRBD1. The ends lost 5 bases at V and 1 base at J; junction bases unmatched: 16. CDR3 length: 19 amino acids. Germline CDR1 and CDR2: SGHTA and FQGNSA. Full variable domain (missing parts from reference TRBV7-2 and TRBJ2-1): GAGVSQSPSNKVTEKGKDVELRCDPISGHTALYWYRQSLGQGLEFLIYFQGNSAPDKSGLPSDRFSAERTGGSVSTLTIQRTQQEDSAVYLCASSRRDRSPHASYNEQFFGPGTRLTVL.